What follows describes a single TCR beta chain. Its cognate antigen is unknown. 60 Vbeta and 13 Jbeta primers were used in PCR. Clones were sequenced by immunoSEQ multiplex PCR, and TCRdb holds only the in-frame ones, with some missing. The sample records some 190,000 clones, over 80% being singletons. The source of the sample is a study of cytomegalovirus exposure and HLA in healthy donors. The CDR3 sequence is 14 residues long. Germline V gene sequence: CDR1 GTSNPN, CDR2 SVGIG (reference sequence). J gave up 2 bases and V 6 bases, and 4 bases lay outside the gene matches. Whole-study results and caveats: Per a prior analysis, the majority of TCR beta V segments were productive roughly 87% or roughly 30% of the time. Researchers reportedly found TCR beta sequences accurately predicted most subjects' HLA-A and HLA-B alleles. Clonal expansion was found to be greater in HLA-associated TCR beta chains than in equally common others in a later analysis.

The clonotype was recovered from a girl under 18 in good health and CMV-seropositive. The rearrangement links TRBV30 to TRBJ2-7; TRBD2 agrees at 13 bases. Sequenced: PBMCs. The CDR3 region is CACQGLAGTYEQYF. As DNA, the CDR3 is TGTGCCTGTCAGGGACTAGCGGGAACCTACGAGCAGTACTTC.